This T cell receptor (beta chain) is from a study of technical replicates of blood from several donors. This clone has more than one count but fewer than ten. Clones were sequenced by immunoSEQ multiplex PCR, and TCRdb holds only the in-frame ones, with some missing. Of around 76,000 clones listed, about 93% are singletons. This CDR3 has 14 residues. This chain connects TRBV21-1 to TRBJ1-1; the table assigns TRBD1, which was not confirmed against the DNA. TRBV21-1 is a pseudogene locus. The TCR originated in a human donor in good health. Material: T cells isolated from PBMCs. CDR3 amino acids: CASSTRQGVTEAFF. In DNA, the CDR3 is TGTGCCAGCAGCACTCGACAGGGAGTCACTGAAGCTTTCTTT.